A single TCR beta chain is shown here with its context. The clone's antigen remains unknown. Base-call qualities are not available, and no considerably larger clone is one nucleotide away. The CDR3 has 15 amino acids, counting the end cysteine and phenylalanine. The CDR3 DNA has 45 bases and is translated from base 1. V is pared back by 5 bases and J by 1 base, with 13 bases lying between the germline termini. The germline V gene supplies CDR1 SGDLS and CDR2 YYNGEE. This entry belongs to a study of shared clonotypes between healthy human individuals (dated by TCRdb to the early 2020s). Study-level background: Three men and a couple of women, aged 18 to 49 years, made up the cohort. For each donor, CD4 naive and CD4 memory were each given three plates, CD8 naive was given two plates, and CD8 memory was given one plate. To estimate repertoire size and how much clonotype sharing occurs between individuals, the study deeply sequenced the blood TCR repertoires of several healthy adults. To increase sequencing depth and limit assay-specific biases, different laboratories used diverse techniques to prepare libraries and sequence TCR repertoires. Between about 0.8 and 9 billion PBMCs per donor were obtained by leukapheresis.

TCR CDR3 regions were amplified from genomic DNA by multiplex PCR using the deep immunoSEQ assay. Extracted genomic DNA from each cell subset was distributed evenly across all wells of several immunoSEQ 96-well plates, and each plate was treated as a replicate. Each replicate PCR for sorted subsets received around 200 ng genomic DNA, equal to 30,000 or so T cell genomes. The purified libraries were quantified using a Qubit 3.0 fluorometer, sized with a Bioanalyzer 2100, and then quantified again using the KAPA Library Quantification kit. Every immunoSEQ 96-well plate was sequenced on a dedicated single-read 150-cycle Illumina NextSeq 550 flow cell. In the source study's methods: The immunoSEQ output contained only junctional sequences without quality scores, so filtering could not match that applied to full-length reads. Sequences were annotated with PyIR, a Python wrapper for IgBLAST v1.9, using IMGT germline references to assign V/J genes and CDR3. Reads were filtered out if the reads had weak V/J assignments (E-value above 1e-6), no CDR3, stop codons, out-of-frame junctions, or ambiguous translated residues. V3J clonotypes were defined as sequences sharing the same inferred V gene, J gene, and CDR3 amino acid sequence. Percentage overlap between repertoires was computed as shared unique clonotypes divided by the size of the smaller repertoire. Richness of each repertoire was evaluated using RTK rarefaction, the Chao1 estimator, and Recon v2.1 estimates of unobserved clonotypes. Generation probabilities were computed with OLGA for all TCRbeta clonotypes obtained by the gDNA method from several donors. TCRdb holds this immuneACCESS table with in-frame rearrangements only. Some clones are missing; in checked studies, unresolved V genes explain under half, and the rest has no known cause. Clone size and the V and J calls come from that table; the DNA yielded D and trimming. For this sample the table gives about 1,800,000 clones, of which roughly 95% were detected only once. The ten biggest clones cover around 1.2% of the sample.

CD8 naive samples consisted of CD45RO-negative cells that were positively selected for CCR7, yielding a CD45RA+CCR7+ population without TemRA cells. Donors were healthy HIV-negative adults with no recently reported acute infections or vaccinations. Every donor was a Caucasian adult living in Nashville, Tennessee, USA. Blood was obtained by leukapheresis, after which PBMCs were separated by Ficoll-Histopaque density gradient centrifugation and cryopreserved in liquid nitrogen vapor phase. Analytical flow cytometry was used to check the purity and quantity of each magnetically sorted T cell population. Genomic DNA was isolated from every sorted fraction and measured by UV absorbance on a Nanodrop 2000c. On the study overall, not on this receptor specifically: Sampling was restricted to blood, and TCR repertoires in tissue are likely to differ from TCR repertoires in blood. Pairwise subsampling indicated that sequencing depth was expected to affect the degree of clonotype sharing among donors. Even with the large sequencing depth, rarefaction of the sorted-subset datasets indicated that sequencing was incomplete. Naive subsets generally had larger estimated clonotype richness than memory subsets did. Sharing across four donors was observed for about 5% of naive CD4, less than 4% of naive CD8, roughly 2.3% of memory CD4, and roughly 0.43% of memory CD8 clonotypes. Because the study included only a small number of donors, the genetic and exposure-history diversity represented was limited. Compared with non-shared clonotypes, clonotypes shared by all four sorted-subset donors had higher generation probabilities.

The sample comprised naive CD8+ T cells sorted from blood. According to the study, the label for this sample's cell subset or site signals: CD45RA+CCR7+. The sequence is built from TRBV9 and TRBJ2-1, with an unclear D gene assignment. The clonotype comes from a man between 18 and 29 years old in good health. This receptor has the CDR3 CASSQDLTSYNEQFF. DNA sequence: TGTGCCAGCAGTCAGGACCTTACTTCCTACAATGAGCAGTTCTTC.